The table lists the clone carrying this T cell receptor beta chain with many counts. Unique molecular identifiers featured in how the TCRbeta library was prepared. TCRdb called the PCR reads again in MiXCR, with one record for every CDR3 protein. The sample includes approximately 400,000 distinct CDR3 sequences, roughly a tenth of them seen just once. The germline V and J ends were trimmed by 0 bases and 5 bases, with 20 bases remaining between them. This CDR3 has 17 residues. Germline assignment: CDR1 SQVTM and CDR2 ANQGSEA. The entry originates in a study of T-cell reconstitution after alpha-beta-depleted transplantation in children.

The rearrangement links TRBV29-1 to TRBJ2-1; a weak D match, TRBD1 (6 bases). The sample here was PBMCs from the stem cell graft donor, taken from the stem cell graft. This clonotype was obtained from a human donor who donated a stem cell graft to a child with acute myeloid leukemia. The CDR3 DNA reads as TGCAGCGTTGAAGATGATTTAGGGCAGGGGACCCACAATGAGCAGTTCTTC. The encoded protein is CSVEDDLGQGTHNEQFF.